Listed below are T cell receptor beta chains from one sample, sequenced in a study of T cell responses to AZD1222 COVID-19 vaccine. The protocol was immunoSEQ multiplex PCR, while the TCRdb copy is restricted to in-frame clones and leaves out a portion. The sample carries under 130,000 clones, roughly 91% recorded once. The sequenced sample was peripheral blood, obtained on day 0 of AZD1222 vaccination. All receptors come from an adult in good health. The conserved cysteine and the conserved F or W are not part of the CDR3 here. The order of the fields is V gene, J gene, CDR3 protein.

TRBV29-1	TRBJ1-3	SVTTGTGNTIY
TRBV24-1	TRBJ2-1	ATSPRGQVYNEQF
TRBV15	TRBJ1-1	ATSRPTGAMTEAF
TRBV9	TRBJ2-1	ASSANPEAAQQF
TRBV18	TRBJ2-2	ASSPLLRVQELF
TRBV6-5	TRBJ2-7	ASSYSTRGAPYEQY
TRBV19	TRBJ2-7	ATRDSYEQY
TRBV6-6	TRBJ2-7	ASSIQGSYPYEQY
TRBV18	TRBJ2-7	ASSPQQGSYEQY
TRBV28	TRBJ1-5	ASSLSIAGNQPQH
TRBV7-2	TRBJ1-1	ASSLGPDRNTEAF
TRBV7-3	TRBJ2-7	ASSLGSGSYEQY
TRBV3-1/TRBV3-2	TRBJ1-5	ASSQGGPYSNQPQH
TRBV19	TRBJ2-2	ASSMSQGAAGELF
TRBV28	TRBJ1-5	ASSSEPPENQPQH
TRBV5-1	TRBJ2-1	ASSLDRSYQDEQF
TRBV30	TRBJ1-6	AWSVRGQSNSPLH
TRBV12-3/TRBV12-4	TRBJ2-2	ASRHEGELF
TRBV30	TRBJ2-7	AWSLWGYEQY
TRBV5-1	TRBJ1-2	ASSLLRKEGYT
TRBV28	TRBJ2-4	ASSPLSGALAKNIQY
TRBV29-1	TRBJ2-7	SVEVAYEQY